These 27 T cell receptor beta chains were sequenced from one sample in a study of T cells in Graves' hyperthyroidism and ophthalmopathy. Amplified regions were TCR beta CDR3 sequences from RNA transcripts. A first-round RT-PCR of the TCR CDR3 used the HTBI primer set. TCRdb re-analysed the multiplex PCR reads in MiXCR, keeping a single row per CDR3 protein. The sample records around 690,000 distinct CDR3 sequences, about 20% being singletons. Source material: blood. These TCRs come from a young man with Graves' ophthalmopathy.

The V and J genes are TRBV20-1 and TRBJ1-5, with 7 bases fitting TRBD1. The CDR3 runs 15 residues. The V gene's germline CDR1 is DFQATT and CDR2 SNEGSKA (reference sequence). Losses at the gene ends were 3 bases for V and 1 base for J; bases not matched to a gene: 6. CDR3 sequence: CSARAGQISNQPQHF. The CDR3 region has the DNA TGCAGTGCTAGGGCGGGACAGATCAGCAATCAGCCCCAGCATTTT.

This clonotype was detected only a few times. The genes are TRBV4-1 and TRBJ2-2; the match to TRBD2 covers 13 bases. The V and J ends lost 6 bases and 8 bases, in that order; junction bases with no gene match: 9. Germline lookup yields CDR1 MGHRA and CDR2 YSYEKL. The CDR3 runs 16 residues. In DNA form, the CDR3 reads TGCGCCAGCAGTCCGAAGGGACTAGCGGGATCTGGGGAGCTGTTTTTT. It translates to CASSPKGLAGSGELFF.

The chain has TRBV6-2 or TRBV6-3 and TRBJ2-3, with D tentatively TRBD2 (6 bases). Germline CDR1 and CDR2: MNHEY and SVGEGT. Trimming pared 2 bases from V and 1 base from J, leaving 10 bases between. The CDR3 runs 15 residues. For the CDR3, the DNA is TGTGCCAGCAGTTACGTGGGGGAGGGCACAGATACGCAGTATTTT. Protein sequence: CASSYVGEGTDTQYF.

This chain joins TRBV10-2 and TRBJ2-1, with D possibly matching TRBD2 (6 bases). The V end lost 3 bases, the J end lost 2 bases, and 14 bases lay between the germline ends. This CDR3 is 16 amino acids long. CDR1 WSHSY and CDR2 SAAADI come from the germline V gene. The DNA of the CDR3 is TGCGCCAGCAGTGATCAACGCGGGACGGCCTACAATGAGCAGTTCTTC. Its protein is CASSDQRGTAYNEQFF.

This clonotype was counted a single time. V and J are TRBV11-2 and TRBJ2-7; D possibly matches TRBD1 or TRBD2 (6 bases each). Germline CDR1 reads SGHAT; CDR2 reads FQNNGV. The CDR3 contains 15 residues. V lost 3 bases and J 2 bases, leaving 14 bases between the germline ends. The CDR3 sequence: CASSLGGGTTYEQYF. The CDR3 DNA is TGTGCCAGCAGCTTGGGTGGCGGGACAACCTACGAGCAGTACTTC.

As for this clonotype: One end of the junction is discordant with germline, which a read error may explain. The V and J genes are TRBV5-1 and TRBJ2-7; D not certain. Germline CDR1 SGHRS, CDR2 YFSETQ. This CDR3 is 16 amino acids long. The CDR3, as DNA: TGTGCCAGCAGCCCTTCTCTTTTGTCGTCCTACTACGAGCAGTACTTC. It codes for CASSPSLLSSYYEQYF.

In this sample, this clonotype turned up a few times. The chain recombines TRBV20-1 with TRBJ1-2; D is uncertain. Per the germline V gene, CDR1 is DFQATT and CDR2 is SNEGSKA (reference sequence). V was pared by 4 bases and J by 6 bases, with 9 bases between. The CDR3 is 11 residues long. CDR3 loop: CSATGWDGYTF. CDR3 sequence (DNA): TGCAGTGCTACCGGGTGGGATGGCTACACCTTC.

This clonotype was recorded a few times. CDR3 loop: CASKTSTDTQYF. Written as DNA, the CDR3 is TGTGCCAGCAAAACGAGCACAGATACGCAGTATTTT. The chain has TRBV2 and TRBJ2-3, with unresolved D. CDR1 is SNHLY, CDR2 FYNNEI, per germline. The germline V and J ends were trimmed by 7 bases and 0 bases, with 5 bases remaining between them. This CDR3 has 12 residues.

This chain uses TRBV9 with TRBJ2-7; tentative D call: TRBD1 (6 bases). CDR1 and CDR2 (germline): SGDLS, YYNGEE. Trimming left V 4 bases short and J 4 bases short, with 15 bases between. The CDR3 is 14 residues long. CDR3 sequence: CASSPPGHTYEQYF. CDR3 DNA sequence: TGTGCCAGCAGCCCACCGGGACATACATACGAGCAGTACTTC.

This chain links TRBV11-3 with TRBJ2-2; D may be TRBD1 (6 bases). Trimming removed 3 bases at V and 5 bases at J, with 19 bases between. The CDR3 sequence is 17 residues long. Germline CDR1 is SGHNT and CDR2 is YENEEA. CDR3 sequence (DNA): TGTGCCAGCAGCTTTCGATTCGGAACAGGGAGTACCGGGGAGCTGTTTTTT. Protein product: CASSFRFGTGSTGELFF.

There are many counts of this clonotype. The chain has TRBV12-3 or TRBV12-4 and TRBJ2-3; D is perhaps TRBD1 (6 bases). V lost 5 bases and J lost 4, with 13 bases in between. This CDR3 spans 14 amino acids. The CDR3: CASSLTGSPDTQYF. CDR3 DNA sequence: TGTGCCAGCAGTCTTACAGGGTCCCCAGATACGCAGTATTTT.

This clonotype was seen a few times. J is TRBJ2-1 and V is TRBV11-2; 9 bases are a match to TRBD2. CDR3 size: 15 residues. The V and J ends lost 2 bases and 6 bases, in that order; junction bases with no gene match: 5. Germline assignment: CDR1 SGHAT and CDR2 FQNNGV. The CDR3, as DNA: TGTGCCAGCAGCTTAACTAGCGGGCTTCTCAATGAGCAGTTCTTC. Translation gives CASSLTSGLLNEQFF. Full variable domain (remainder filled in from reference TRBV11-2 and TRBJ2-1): EAGVAQSPRYKIIEKRQSVAFWCNPISGHATLYWYQQILGQGPKLLIQFQNNGVVDDSQLPKDRFSAERLKGVDSTLKIQPAKLEDSAVYLCASSLTSGLLNEQFFGPGTRLTVL.

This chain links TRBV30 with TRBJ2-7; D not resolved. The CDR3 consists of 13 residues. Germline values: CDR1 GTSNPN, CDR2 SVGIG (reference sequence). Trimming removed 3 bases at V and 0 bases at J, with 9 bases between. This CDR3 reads CAWSSGISYEQYF. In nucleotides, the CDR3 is TGTGCCTGGAGCAGTGGGATCTCCTACGAGCAGTACTTC.

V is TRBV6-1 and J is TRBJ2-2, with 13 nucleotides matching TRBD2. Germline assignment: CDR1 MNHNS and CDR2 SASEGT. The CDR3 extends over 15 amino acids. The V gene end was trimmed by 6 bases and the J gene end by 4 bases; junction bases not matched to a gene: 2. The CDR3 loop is CASRLAGGSTGELFF. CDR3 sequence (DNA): TGTGCCAGCAGACTAGCGGGAGGGTCCACCGGGGAGCTGTTTTTT.

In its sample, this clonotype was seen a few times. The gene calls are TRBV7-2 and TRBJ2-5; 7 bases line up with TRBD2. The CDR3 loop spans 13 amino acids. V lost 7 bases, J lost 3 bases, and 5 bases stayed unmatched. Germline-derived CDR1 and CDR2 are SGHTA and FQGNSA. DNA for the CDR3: TGTGCCAGCACCCCCCTAGCGGAAGAGACCCAGTACTTC. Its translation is CASTPLAEETQYF.

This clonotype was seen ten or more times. The CDR3 DNA sequence: TGCAGTGCTAGCGGGGTCTACGAGCAGTACTTC. Residues: CSASGVYEQYF. The gene calls are TRBV20-1 and TRBJ2-7; tentatively, D is TRBD2 (5 bases). Trimming pared 3 bases from V and 3 bases from J, leaving 6 bases between. Germline-derived CDR1 and CDR2 are DFQATT and SNEGSKA (reference sequence). The CDR3 loop spans 11 amino acids.

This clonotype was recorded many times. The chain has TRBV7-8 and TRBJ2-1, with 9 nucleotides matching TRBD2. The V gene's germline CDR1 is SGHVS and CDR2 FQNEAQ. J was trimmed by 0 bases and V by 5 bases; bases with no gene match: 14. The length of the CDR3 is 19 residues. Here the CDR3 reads CASSPRGERGASSYNEQFF. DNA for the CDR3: TGTGCCAGCAGCCCCCGAGGGGAGCGGGGGGCTAGCTCCTACAATGAGCAGTTCTTC.

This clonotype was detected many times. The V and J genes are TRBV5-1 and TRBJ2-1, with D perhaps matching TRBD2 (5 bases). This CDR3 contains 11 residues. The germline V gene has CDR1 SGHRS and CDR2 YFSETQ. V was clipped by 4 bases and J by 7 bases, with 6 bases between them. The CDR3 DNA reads TGCGCCAGCAGCGGGAGAAATGAGCAGTTCTTC. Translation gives CASSGRNEQFF.

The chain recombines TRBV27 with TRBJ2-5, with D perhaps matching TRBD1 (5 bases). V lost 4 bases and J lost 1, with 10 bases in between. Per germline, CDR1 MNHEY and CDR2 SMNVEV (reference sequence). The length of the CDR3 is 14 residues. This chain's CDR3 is CASSSKGLQETQYF. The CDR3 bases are TGTGCCAGCAGTTCTAAGGGGCTCCAAGAGACCCAGTACTTC.

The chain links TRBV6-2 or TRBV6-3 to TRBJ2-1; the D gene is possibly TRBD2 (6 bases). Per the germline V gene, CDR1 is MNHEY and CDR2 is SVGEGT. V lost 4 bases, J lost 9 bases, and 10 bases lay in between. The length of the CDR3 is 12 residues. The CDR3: CASSSGRREQFF. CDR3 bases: TGTGCCAGCAGTTCGGGGAGGCGTGAGCAGTTCTTC.

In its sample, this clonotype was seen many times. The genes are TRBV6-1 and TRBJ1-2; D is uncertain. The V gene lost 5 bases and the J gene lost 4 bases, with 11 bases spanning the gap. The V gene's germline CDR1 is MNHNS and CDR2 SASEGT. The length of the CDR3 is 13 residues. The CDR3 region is CASSPSQVYGYTF. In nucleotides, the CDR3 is TGTGCCAGCAGTCCAAGCCAGGTCTATGGCTACACCTTC.

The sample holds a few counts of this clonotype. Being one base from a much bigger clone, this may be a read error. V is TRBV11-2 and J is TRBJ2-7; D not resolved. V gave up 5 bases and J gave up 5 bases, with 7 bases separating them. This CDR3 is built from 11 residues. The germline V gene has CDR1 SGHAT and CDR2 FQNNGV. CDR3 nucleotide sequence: TGTGCCAGCAGCACAACAAACGAGCAGTACTTC. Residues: CASSTTNEQYF.

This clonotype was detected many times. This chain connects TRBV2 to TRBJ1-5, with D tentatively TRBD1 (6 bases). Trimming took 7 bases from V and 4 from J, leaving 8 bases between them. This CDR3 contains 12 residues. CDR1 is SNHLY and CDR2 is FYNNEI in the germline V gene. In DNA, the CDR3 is TGTGCCAGCAATAGGGGGAATCAGCCCCAGCATTTT. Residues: CASNRGNQPQHF.

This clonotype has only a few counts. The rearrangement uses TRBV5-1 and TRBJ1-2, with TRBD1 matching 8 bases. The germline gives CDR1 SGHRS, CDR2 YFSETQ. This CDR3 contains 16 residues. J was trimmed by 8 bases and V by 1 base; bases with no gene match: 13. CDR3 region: CASSLRTFGQGGGYTF. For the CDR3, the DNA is TGCGCCAGCAGCTTGAGGACTTTTGGACAGGGTGGCGGCTACACCTTC.

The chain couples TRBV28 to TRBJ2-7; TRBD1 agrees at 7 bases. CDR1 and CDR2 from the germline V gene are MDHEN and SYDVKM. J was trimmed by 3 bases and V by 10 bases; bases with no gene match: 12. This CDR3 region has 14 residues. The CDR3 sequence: CATRPLGTVYEQYF. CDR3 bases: TGTGCCACCCGACCTCTAGGGACAGTCTACGAGCAGTACTTC.

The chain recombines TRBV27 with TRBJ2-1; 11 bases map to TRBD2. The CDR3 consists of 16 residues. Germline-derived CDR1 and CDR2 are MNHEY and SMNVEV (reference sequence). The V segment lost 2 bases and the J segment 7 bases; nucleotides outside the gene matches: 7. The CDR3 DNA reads TGTGCCAGCAGTTTAGTAGCGGGAGGGTTTAAGAATGAGCAGTTCTTC. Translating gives CASSLVAGGFKNEQFF.

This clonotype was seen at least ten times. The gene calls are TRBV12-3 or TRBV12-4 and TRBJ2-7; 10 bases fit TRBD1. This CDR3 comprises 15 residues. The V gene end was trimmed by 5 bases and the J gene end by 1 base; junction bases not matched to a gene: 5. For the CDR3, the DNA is TGTGCCAGCAGTGGGGGACAGGGGCGTTCCTACGAGCAGTACTTC. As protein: CASSGGQGRSYEQYF.